This TCR beta chain was sequenced during a study of T cell repertoires in cytomegalovirus infection. Study overall: CMV infection and matching HLA type were both indicated by public TCR beta signatures. Notes on the study in general: In two of eight donors, the top clonotype was HLA-C-restricted CMV-specific.

About this clonotype itself: Its target is unknown. A read error may produce the germline difference seen at one junction end.

The CDR3 spans 14 residues. The germline CDR1 and CDR2 sequences are MNHEY and SMNVEV (reference sequence). Each CDR3 protein is one row after TCRdb ran MiXCR on the reads. The data show fewer than 700,000 distinct CDR3 sequences, 20% to 25% seen once. The specimen was CD8+ T cells from PBMCs. The V call is TRBV27, the J call TRBJ1-6; the match to TRBD1 covers 9 bases. The sequence was collected from a human donor in good health (CMV status not recorded). Some clones in this sample may be carry-over from other donors' samples. The CDR3 loop reads CASGFDRGDSPLHF. The CDR3 region has the DNA TGTGCCAGCGGTTTCGACAGGGGGGACTCACCCCTCCACTTT.